This T cell receptor beta chain was captured in a study of blood T cell repertoires in COVID-19. Across the study: Sources were T cells, B-cell-depleted T cells, or PBMCs; the material itself was cDNA or gDNA.

Some clones are missing from TCRdb's copy, which holds only in-frame ones; the method was immunoSEQ multiplex PCR. The sample comprises about 100,000 clones, roughly 85% of which are singletons, and around 29% rests with the top ten. CDR1 and CDR2 from the germline V gene are LNHDA and SQIVND (reference sequence). V shed 4 bases, J shed 6 bases, and the junction held 6 bases outside the gene matches. The CDR3 loop spans 14 amino acids. The receptor's source is a man aged 65-85 years with active or convalescent COVID-19. Sequenced material: peripheral blood. The J gene is TRBJ1-5, the V gene TRBV19; TRBD1 matches at 7 bases. In DNA form, the CDR3 reads TGTGCCAGTAGTAGCGGGACAGCCGGTCAGCCCCAGCATTTT. It translates to CASSSGTAGQPQHF.